This entry features one TCR beta chain sequence. This entry is derived from a study of OX40 agonist ivuxolimab in advanced cancers. Data came from immunoSEQ multiplex PCR; TCRdb stores just in-frame clones and leaves some out. Of about 58,000 clones in the sample, around 78% are singletons; the top ten hold around 3.2%. Trimming removed 7 bases from V and 0 bases from J, with 9 bases in between. The CDR3 covers 14 residues. CDR1 and CDR2 from the germline V gene are LNHDA and SQIVND (reference sequence). The rearrangement uses TRBV19 and TRBJ1-4; D remains unclear. The sequence came from an adult with an advanced solid tumor such as melanoma, head and neck, liver or kidney cancer. The sequencing here drew on CD4+ or CD8+ T cells sorted from blood, taken in a trial of the OX40 agonist ivuxolimab. For the CDR3, the DNA is TGTGCCAGTAAGGGTGTAGCAACTAATGAAAAACTGTTTTTT. Amino acids: CASKGVATNEKLFF. The entire variable domain, with the rest obtained from reference TRBV19 and TRBJ1-4, is as follows: DGGITQSPKYLFRKEGQNVTLSCEQNLNHDAMYWYRQDPGQGLRLIYYSQIVNDFQKGDIAEGYSVSREKKESFPLTVTSAQKNPTAFYLCASKGVATNEKLFFGSGTQLSVL.